The T cell receptor (beta chain) under discussion was sequenced for a study of OX40 agonist ivuxolimab in advanced cancers. Study results and limitations: CD8+ T cells were the subset that, on average, had more expanded clones than CD4+.

Method: immunoSEQ multiplex PCR; TCRdb's copy keeps in-frame clones and lacks some. The repertoire holds tens of thousands of clones, with 80% to 90% as singletons. Germline-derived CDR1 and CDR2 are MNHNS and SASEGT. The V gene lost 5 bases and the J gene lost 0 bases, with 7 bases spanning the gap. The CDR3 totals 13 residues. Baseline, cycle 4 day 1, and cycle 7 day 1 were the blood sampling points. Of note for this clone: Its target is unknown.

This TCR came from an adult with an advanced solid tumor such as melanoma, head and neck, liver or kidney cancer. Source: CD4+ or CD8+ T cells sorted from blood, taken in a trial of the OX40 agonist ivuxolimab. The chain is built from TRBV6-1 and TRBJ1-1; D is unresolved. The CDR3 DNA reads as TGTGCCAGCAGTTCAACAGTGAACACTGAAGCTTTCTTT. The encoded protein is CASSSTVNTEAFF.